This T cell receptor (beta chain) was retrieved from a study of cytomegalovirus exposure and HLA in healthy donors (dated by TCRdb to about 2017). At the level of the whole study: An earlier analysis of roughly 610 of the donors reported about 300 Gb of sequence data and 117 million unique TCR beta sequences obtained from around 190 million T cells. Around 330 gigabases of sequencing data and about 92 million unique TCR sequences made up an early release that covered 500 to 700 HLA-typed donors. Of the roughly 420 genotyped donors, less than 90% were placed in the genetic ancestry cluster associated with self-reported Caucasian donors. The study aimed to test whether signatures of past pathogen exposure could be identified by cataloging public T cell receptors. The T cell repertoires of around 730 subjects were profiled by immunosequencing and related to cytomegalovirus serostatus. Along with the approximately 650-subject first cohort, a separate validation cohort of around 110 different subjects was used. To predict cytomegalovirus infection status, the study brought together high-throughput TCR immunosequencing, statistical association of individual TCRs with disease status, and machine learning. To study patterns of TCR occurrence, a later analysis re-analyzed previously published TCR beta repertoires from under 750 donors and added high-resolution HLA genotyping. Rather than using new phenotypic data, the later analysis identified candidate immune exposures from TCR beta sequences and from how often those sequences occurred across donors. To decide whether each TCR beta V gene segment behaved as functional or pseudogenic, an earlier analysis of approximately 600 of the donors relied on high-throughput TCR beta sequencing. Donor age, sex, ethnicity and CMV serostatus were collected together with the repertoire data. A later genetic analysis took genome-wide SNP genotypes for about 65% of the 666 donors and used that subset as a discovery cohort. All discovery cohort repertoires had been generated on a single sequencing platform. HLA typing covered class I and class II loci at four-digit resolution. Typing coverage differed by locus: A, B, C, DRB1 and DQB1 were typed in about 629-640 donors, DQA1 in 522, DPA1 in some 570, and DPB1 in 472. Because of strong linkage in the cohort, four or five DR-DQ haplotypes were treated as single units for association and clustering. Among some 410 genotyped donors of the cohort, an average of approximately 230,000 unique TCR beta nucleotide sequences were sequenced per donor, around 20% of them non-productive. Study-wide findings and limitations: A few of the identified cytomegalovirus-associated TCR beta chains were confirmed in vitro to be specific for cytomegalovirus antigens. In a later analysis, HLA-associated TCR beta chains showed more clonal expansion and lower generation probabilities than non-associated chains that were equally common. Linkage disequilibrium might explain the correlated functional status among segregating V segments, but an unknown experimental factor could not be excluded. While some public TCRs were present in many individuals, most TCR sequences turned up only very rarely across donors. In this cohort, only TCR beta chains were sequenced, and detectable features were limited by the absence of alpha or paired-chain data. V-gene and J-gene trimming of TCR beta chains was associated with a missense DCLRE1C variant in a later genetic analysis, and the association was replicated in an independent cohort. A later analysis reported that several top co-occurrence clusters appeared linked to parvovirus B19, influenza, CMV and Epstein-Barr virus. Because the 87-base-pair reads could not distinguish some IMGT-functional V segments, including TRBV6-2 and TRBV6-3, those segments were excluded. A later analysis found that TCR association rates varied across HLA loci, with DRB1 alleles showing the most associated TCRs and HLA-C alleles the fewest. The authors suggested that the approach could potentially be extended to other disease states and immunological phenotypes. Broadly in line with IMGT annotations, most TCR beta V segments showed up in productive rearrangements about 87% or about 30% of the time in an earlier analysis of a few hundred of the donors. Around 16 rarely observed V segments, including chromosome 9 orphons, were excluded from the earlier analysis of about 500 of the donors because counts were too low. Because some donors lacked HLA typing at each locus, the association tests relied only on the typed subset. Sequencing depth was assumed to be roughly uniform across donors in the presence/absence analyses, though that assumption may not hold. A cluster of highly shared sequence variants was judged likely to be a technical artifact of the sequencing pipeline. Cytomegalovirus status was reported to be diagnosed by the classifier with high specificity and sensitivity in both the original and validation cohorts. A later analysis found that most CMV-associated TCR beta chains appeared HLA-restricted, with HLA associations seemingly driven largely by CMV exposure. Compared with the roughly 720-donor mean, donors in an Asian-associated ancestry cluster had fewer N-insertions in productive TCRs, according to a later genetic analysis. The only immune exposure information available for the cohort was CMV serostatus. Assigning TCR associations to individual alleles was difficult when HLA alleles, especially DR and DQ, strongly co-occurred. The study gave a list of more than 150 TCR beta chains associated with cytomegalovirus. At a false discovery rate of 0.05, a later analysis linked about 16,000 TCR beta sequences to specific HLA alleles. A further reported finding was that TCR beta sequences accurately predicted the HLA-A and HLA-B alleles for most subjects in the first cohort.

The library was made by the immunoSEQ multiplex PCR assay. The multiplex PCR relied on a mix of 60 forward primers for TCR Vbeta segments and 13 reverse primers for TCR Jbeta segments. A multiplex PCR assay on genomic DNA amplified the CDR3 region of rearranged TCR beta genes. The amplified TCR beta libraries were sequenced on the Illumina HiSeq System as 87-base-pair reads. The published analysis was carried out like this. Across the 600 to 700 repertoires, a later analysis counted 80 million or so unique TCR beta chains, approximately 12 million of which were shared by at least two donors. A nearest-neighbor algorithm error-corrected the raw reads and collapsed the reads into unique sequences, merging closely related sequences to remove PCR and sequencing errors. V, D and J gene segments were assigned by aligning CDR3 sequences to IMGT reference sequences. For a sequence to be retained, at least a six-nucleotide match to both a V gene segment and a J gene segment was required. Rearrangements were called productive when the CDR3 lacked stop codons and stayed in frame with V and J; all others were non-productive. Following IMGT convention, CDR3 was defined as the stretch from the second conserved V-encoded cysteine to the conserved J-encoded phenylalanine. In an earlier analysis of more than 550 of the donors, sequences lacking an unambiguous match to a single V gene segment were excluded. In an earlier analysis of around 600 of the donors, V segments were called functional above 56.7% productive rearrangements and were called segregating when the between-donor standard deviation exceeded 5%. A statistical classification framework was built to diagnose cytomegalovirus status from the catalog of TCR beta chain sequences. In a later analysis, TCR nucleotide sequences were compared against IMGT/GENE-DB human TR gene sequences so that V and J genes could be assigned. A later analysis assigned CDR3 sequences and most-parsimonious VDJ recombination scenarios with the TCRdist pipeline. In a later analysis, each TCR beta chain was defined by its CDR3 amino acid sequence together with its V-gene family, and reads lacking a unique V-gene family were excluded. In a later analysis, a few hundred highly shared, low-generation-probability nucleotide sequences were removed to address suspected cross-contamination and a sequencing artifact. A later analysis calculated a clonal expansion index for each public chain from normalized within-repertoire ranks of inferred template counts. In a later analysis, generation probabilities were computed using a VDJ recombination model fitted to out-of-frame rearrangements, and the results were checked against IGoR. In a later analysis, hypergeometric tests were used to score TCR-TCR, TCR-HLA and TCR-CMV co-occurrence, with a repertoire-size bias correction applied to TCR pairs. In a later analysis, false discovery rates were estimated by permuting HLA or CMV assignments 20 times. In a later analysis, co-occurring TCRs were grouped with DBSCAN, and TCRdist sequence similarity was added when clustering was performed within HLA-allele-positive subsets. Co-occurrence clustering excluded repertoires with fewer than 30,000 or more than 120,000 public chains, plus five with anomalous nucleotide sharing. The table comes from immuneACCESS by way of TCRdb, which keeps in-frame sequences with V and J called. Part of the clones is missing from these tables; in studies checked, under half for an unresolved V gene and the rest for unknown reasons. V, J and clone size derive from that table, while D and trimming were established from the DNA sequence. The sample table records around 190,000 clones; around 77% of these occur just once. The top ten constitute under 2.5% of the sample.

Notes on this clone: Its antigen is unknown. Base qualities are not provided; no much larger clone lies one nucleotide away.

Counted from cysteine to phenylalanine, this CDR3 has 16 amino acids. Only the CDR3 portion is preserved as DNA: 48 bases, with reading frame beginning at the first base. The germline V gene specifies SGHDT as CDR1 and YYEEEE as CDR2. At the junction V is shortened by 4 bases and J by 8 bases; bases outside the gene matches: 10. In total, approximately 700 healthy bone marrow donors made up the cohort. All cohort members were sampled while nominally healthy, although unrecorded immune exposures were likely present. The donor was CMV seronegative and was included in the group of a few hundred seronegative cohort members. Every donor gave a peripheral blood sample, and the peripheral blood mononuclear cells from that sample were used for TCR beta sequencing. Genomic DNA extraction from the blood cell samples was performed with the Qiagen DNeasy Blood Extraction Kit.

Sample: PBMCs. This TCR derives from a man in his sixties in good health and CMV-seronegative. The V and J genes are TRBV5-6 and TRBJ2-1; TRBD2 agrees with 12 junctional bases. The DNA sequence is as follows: TGTGCCAGCAGCGCACCGCTAGCGGGGGGGCTCGATGAGCAGTTCTTC. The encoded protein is CASSAPLAGGLDEQFF.